This section outlines one TCR beta chain sequence together with its context. Its antigen is undetermined. Per the germline V gene, CDR1 is MDHEN and CDR2 is SYDVKM. The V and J ends lost 6 bases and 10 bases respectively, with 17 bases between them. The CDR3 extends over 13 amino acids. This record belongs to a study of human T cells and chemical hapten exposure. Study summary: All through the roughly 24-week study, the scalp of each patient received diphenylcyclopropenone doses weekly.

In TCRdb, the RACE reads were re-called with MiXCR into one record per CDR3 protein. The profile shows tens of thousands of distinct CDR3 sequences, roughly 12% of them singletons. Overall study findings and caveats: Sensitizing to DPC left TCRs with a frequency above 1 in 1000 unaltered.

The time point here: pre-sensitization, week 0. The treatment was: therapeutic diphenylcyclopropenone sensitization with weekly scalp DPC. Unfractionated whole blood yielded the extracted total RNA. V usage is TRBV28 and J usage is TRBJ2-3; D perhaps matches TRBD2 (6 bases). Material: whole blood, obtained in connection with sensitization to the hapten diphenylcyclopropenone (DPC). The sequence was collected from a woman aged 40 to 49 with alopecia areata. Some clones in this sample may be carry-over from other donors' samples. CDR3 DNA sequence: TGTGCCAGCAGGGGGACTTCCCCTACTCCGCAGTATTTT. It encodes CASRGTSPTPQYF.